The 22 T cell receptor beta chains given below trace back to one sample, sequenced in a study of T cells after yellow fever vaccination. TCRdb re-called the 5' RACE reads through MiXCR, storing one row per CDR3 protein. There are some 670,000 distinct CDR3 sequences in the sample; about 12% occur only once, and about 15% lies in the top ten. Sequencing was performed on PBMCs, taken on the day of the yellow fever booster vaccination. The receptors stem from a man between 25 and 39 years old who received the YFV17D yellow fever vaccine.

This clonotype was recorded at least ten times. This chain joins TRBV7-2 and TRBJ2-7; D gene uncertain. CDR1 is SGHTA, CDR2 FQGNSA, per germline. The CDR3 covers 12 residues. Between the trimmed V and J ends, which lost 4 bases and 3 bases, there was a span of 7 bases. The CDR3: CASSYNNYEQYF. The CDR3, as DNA: TGTGCCAGCAGCTACAATAACTACGAGCAGTACTTC.

This chain joins TRBV6-2 or TRBV6-3 and TRBJ1-1; 7 bases agree with TRBD1. CDR3 length: 13 residues. The V segment lost 11 bases and the J segment 1 base; nucleotides outside the gene matches: 7. Germline CDR1 is MNHEY and CDR2 is SVGEGT. This chain's CDR3 is CAGRDSSNTEAFF. Written as DNA, the CDR3 is TGTGCCGGACGGGACAGTTCGAACACTGAAGCTTTCTTT.

The gene calls are TRBV7-2 and TRBJ2-3; TRBD2 aligns across 10 bases. The germline gives CDR1 SGHTA, CDR2 FQGNSA. V lost 2 bases and J lost 5; bases outside the gene matches: 7. The CDR3 covers 16 residues. The CDR3 spells CASSLSLAGVVDTQYF. The DNA of the CDR3 is TGTGCCAGCAGCTTAAGTCTAGCGGGAGTGGTAGATACGCAGTATTTT.

This clonotype was seen repeatedly, ten times or more. This chain uses TRBV4-3 with TRBJ2-1; TRBD2 aligns across 8 bases. CDR3 length: 17 residues. Per the germline V gene, CDR1 is LGHNA and CDR2 is YSLEER. V lost 4 bases and J lost 0; bases outside the gene matches: 8. In DNA form, the CDR3 reads TGCGCCAGCAGCCCGTGGCTAGCGGGTTCCTCCTACAATGAGCAGTTCTTC. Translation: CASSPWLAGSSYNEQFF.

This chain uses TRBV6-5 with TRBJ2-1; 8 positions match TRBD1. This CDR3 has 14 residues. Per the germline V gene, CDR1 is MNHEY and CDR2 is SVGAGI. V lost 4 bases and J lost 12; bases outside the gene matches: 11. The CDR3 bases are TGTGCCAGCAGTTCCCCCGGGAGACAGGGGAGGCAGTTCTTC. This codes for CASSSPGRQGRQFF.

The chain has TRBV29-1 and TRBJ2-6; D unclear. The CDR3 contains 16 residues. Germline CDR1 SQVTM, CDR2 ANQGSEA. V lost 6 bases to trimming and J lost 4 bases, with 19 bases between them. The DNA of the CDR3 is TGCAGCGTGGTGGTGGTTAATCAACAGGGGGCCAACGTCCTGACTTTC. Protein product: CSVVVVNQQGANVLTF.

This clonotype was counted between two and nine times. The chain joins TRBV15 to TRBJ2-3; D not certain. The V end was cut by 1 base, the J end by 3 bases, with 2 bases between. The CDR3 has 12 residues. From germline, CDR1 is LNHNV and CDR2 YYDKDF (reference sequence). For the CDR3, the DNA is TGTGCCACCAGCAGAGCAACAGATACGCAGTATTTT. It yields the protein CATSRATDTQYF.

This clonotype was counted only a few times. In DNA, the CDR3 is TGTGCCACTGACCTAGCCGAAAAGACTGAAGCTTTCTTT. Protein product: CATDLAEKTEAFF. The chain joins TRBV6-6 to TRBJ1-1; no clear D gene. Germline loops: CDR1 MNHNY, CDR2 SVGAGI (reference sequence). The CDR3 covers 13 residues. V gave up 10 bases and J gave up 5 bases, with 17 bases separating them.

The J gene is TRBJ2-2, the V gene TRBV5-1; D remains unclear. Germline V gene lookup returns CDR1 SGHRS and CDR2 YFSETQ. This CDR3 comprises 14 residues. V lost 2 bases and J 5 bases, leaving 10 bases between the germline ends. The CDR3 loop reads CASSFFTGTGELFF. Here the CDR3 DNA reads TGCGCCAGCAGCTTTTTCACCGGGACCGGGGAGCTGTTTTTT.

V is TRBV2 and J is TRBJ1-2; D uncertain. V dropped 4 bases and J dropped 5 bases, with 8 bases sitting between them. The CDR3 totals 12 residues. Germline-derived CDR1 and CDR2 are SNHLY and FYNNEI. The CDR3 coding sequence is TGTGCCAGCAGTGCACAGTCTTATGGCTACACCTTC. Translating gives CASSAQSYGYTF. The whole variable domain, filled in from reference TRBV2 and TRBJ1-2, reads EPEVTQTPSHQVTQMGQEVILRCVPISNHLYFYWYRQILGQKVEFLVSFYNNEISEKSEIFDDQFSVERPDGSNFTLKIRSTKLEDSAMYFCASSAQSYGYTFGSGTRLTVV.

The rearrangement uses TRBV7-9 and TRBJ2-7, with 10 bases lining up with TRBD2. V dropped 10 bases and J dropped 0; count of bases not matched to a gene: 3. This CDR3 comprises 13 residues. Looked up from germline, CDR1 is SEHNR and CDR2 is FQNEAQ (reference sequence). The DNA of the CDR3 is TGTGCCAAAAGGACTAGCGGCTCCTACGAGCAGTACTTC. Translating gives CAKRTSGSYEQYF.

J is TRBJ1-1 and V is TRBV5-6; D call uncertain. CDR3 length: 13 amino acids. Trimming cost V 4 bases and J 1 base, with 8 bases left between them. CDR1 and CDR2 (germline): SGHDT, YYEEEE. The CDR3 bases are TGTGCCAGCAGCGGCCGAGAGAACACTGAAGCTTTCTTT. Translated: CASSGRENTEAFF.

The chain carries TRBV6-5 and TRBJ2-3, with 11 bases matching TRBD2. V dropped 4 bases and J dropped 0; count of bases not matched to a gene: 6. Germline V CDR1 and CDR2: MNHEY, SVGAGI. The CDR3 spans 17 residues. For the CDR3, the DNA is TGTGCCAGCAGTTTCCGACCTAGCGGGGGGAGCACAGATACGCAGTATTTT. It translates to CASSFRPSGGSTDTQYF.

This clonotype showed up many times. The genes are TRBV20-1 and TRBJ2-1; 8 positions agree with TRBD2. The CDR3 contains 17 residues. V lost 1 base and J lost 4; bases outside the gene matches: 12. Germline loops: CDR1 DFQATT, CDR2 SNEGSKA (reference sequence). The CDR3 here is CSARGWMSGRRYNEQFF. The CDR3 DNA follows: TGCAGTGCTAGAGGATGGATGAGCGGGAGACGGTACAATGAGCAGTTCTTC.

The chain carries TRBV4-3 and TRBJ2-7; 11 bases are shared with TRBD2. CDR3 length: 19 residues. Per germline, CDR1 LGHNA and CDR2 YSLEER. V shed 0 bases, J shed 0 bases, and the junction held 10 bases outside the gene matches. The CDR3 spells CASSQDGPGLAASSYEQYF. Written as DNA, the CDR3 is TGCGCCAGCAGCCAAGATGGGCCGGGACTAGCGGCTAGCTCCTACGAGCAGTACTTC.

The gene calls are TRBV7-2 and TRBJ2-5; 8 bases agree with TRBD2. The germline V gene has CDR1 SGHTA and CDR2 FQGNSA. V shed 1 base and J 5 bases; nucleotides not matched to a gene: 9. The length of the CDR3 is 16 residues. Here the CDR3 DNA reads TGTGCCAGCAGCTTAGGTACTAGCGGTCCCGGTGAGACCCAGTACTTC. Residues: CASSLGTSGPGETQYF. The full variable domain, completed using reference TRBV7-2 and TRBJ2-5, is GAGVSQSPSNKVTEKGKDVELRCDPISGHTALYWYRQSLGQGLEFLIYFQGNSAPDKSGLPSDRFSAERTGGSVSTLTIQRTQQEDSAVYLCASSLGTSGPGETQYFGPGTRLLVL.

This clonotype was seen a few times. J is TRBJ1-5 and V is TRBV12-3 or TRBV12-4, with D perhaps matching TRBD1 (6 bases). The V and J ends lost 5 bases and 3 bases respectively, with 17 bases between them. The CDR3 consists of 16 residues. The CDR3 reads CASSGWGADYNQPQHF. The CDR3 region has the DNA TGTGCCAGCAGTGGCTGGGGGGCAGACTACAATCAGCCCCAGCATTTT.

This sequence joins TRBV7-8 and TRBJ2-3; TRBD2 is a possible D gene (5 bases). V gave up 4 bases and J gave up 1 base, with 18 bases separating them. Germline V lookup: CDR1 SGHVS, CDR2 FQNEAQ. The CDR3 sequence is 17 residues long. As DNA, the CDR3 is TGTGCCAGCAGCTCCTTCCTTACTAGTGGCGGCACAGATACGCAGTATTTT. It translates to CASSSFLTSGGTDTQYF.

As concerns this clonotype: One end of the junction does not line up with germline, which may come from a read error. The genes are TRBV6-1 and TRBJ2-2, with 10 bases fitting TRBD1. This CDR3 is built from 16 residues. CDR1 is MNHNS, CDR2 SASEGT, per germline. This chain's CDR3 is CGSRMDRGANTGELFF. CDR3 nucleotides: TGTGGCAGCAGAATGGACAGGGGGGCGAACACCGGGGAGCTGTTTTTT.

This chain uses TRBV6-2 or TRBV6-3 with TRBJ2-2; 8 bases map to TRBD2. Losses at the gene ends were 7 bases for V and 5 bases for J; bases not matched to a gene: 6. The CDR3 sequence is 14 residues long. Per germline, CDR1 MNHEY and CDR2 SVGEGT. In nucleotides, the CDR3 is TGTGCCAGCAACGGGGGGGCTCAAACCGGGGAGCTGTTTTTT. Its translation: CASNGGAQTGELFF.

V usage is TRBV10-2 and J usage is TRBJ2-5; 7 positions agree with TRBD1. CDR1 and CDR2 from the germline V gene are WSHSY and SAAADI. The CDR3 runs 13 residues. The V segment lost 7 bases and the J segment 4 bases; nucleotides outside the gene matches: 6. The CDR3 DNA follows: TGCGCCAGCATCAGACAGGGCTCAGAGACCCAGTACTTC. Amino acids: CASIRQGSETQYF.

The chain recombines TRBV5-1 with TRBJ1-5, with D unclear. From germline, CDR1 is SGHRS and CDR2 YFSETQ. Between the trimmed V and J ends, which lost 4 bases and 6 bases, there was a span of 14 bases. The CDR3 runs 14 residues. The CDR3 DNA sequence: TGCGCCAGCAGCCGCGGCGAGGGTGGTCAGCCCCAGCATTTT. Translated: CASSRGEGGQPQHF.